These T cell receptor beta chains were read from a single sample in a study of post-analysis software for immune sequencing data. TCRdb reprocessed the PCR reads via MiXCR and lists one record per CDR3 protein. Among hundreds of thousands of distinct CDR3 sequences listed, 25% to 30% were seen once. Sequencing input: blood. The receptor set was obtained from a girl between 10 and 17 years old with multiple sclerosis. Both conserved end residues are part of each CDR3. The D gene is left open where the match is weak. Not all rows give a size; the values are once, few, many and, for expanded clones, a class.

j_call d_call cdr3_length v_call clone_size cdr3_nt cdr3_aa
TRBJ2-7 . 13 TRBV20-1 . TGCAGTGCTAGCGAGGGGGTGGTCGGAGAGCAGTACTTC CSASEGVVGEQYF
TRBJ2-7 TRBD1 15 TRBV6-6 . TGTGCCAGCAGCCGAGGACAGGGGTTTGATTACGAGCAGTACTTC CASSRGQGFDYEQYF
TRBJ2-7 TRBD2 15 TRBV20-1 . TGCAGTGCTAGACGGCCTCAGCGGGACTGGGACGAGCAGTACTTC CSARRPQRDWDEQYF
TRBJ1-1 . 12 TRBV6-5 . TGTGCCAGCAGTCCCTGGAGGACTGGGGCTTTCTTT CASSPWRTGAFF
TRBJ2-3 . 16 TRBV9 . TGTGCCAGCAGCGTAGGGGATGGGCGACTTACAGATACGCAGTATTTT CASSVGDGRLTDTQYF
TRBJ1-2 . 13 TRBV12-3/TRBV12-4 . TGTGCCTGCAGTTTTCTTGACATGTTTGGCTACACCTTC CACSFLDMFGYTF
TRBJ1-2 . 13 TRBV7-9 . TGTGCCAGCAGCTTATCAGTAAACTATGGCTACACCTTC CASSLSVNYGYTF
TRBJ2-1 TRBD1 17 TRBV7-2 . TGTGCCAGCAGCTCCCGACAGGGCCCGAGGTCCTACAATGAGCAGTTCTTC CASSSRQGPRSYNEQFF
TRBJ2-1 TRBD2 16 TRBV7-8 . TGTGCCAGCAGCTTAGGTCCTAGCGGGACCTACAATGAGCAGTTCTTC CASSLGPSGTYNEQFF
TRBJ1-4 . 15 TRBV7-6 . TGTGCCAGCAGCTTAGCGGGCACTATCGGTGAAAAACTGTTTTTT CASSLAGTIGEKLFF
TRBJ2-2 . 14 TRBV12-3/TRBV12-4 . TGTGCCAGCAGTTTTCAGTCGGCCACCGGGGAGCGGTTTTTT CASSFQSATGERFF
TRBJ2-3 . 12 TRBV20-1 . TGCAGTGCTAGAGCGGTTACAGATACGCAGTATTTT CSARAVTDTQYF
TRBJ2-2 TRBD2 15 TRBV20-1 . TGCAGTGCTTCCCAGGGGACTAGCGTGTCCGGGGAGCTGTTTTTT CSASQGTSVSGELFF
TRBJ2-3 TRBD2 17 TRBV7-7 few TGTGCCAGCAGCGTCTCACTAGCGCGGGATAGCGCAGATACGCAGTATTTT CASSVSLARDSADTQYF
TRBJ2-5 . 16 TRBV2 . TGTGCCAGCAGGGACAGGGTGGGGGGGTACCAAGAGACCCAGTACTTC CASRDRVGGYQETQYF
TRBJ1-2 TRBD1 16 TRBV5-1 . TGCGCCAGCAGCTTGGGGACAGGCGTAAACCACTATGGCTACACCTTC CASSLGTGVNHYGYTF
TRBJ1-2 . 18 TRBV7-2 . TGTGCCAGCAGCCGCCAATCAGGGATGGGATCCGGCCTGTATGGCTACACCTTC CASSRQSGMGSGLYGYTF
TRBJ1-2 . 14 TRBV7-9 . TGTGCCAGCAGCTGGGCAGTTCCTAACTATGGCTACACCTTC CASSWAVPNYGYTF
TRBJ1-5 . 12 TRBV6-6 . TGTGCCAGCAGTAACGGGGCTCAGCCCCAGCATTTT CASSNGAQPQHF
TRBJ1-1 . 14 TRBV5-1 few TGCGCCAGCAGCTTGGGCGGTTACAACACTGAAGCTTTCTTT CASSLGGYNTEAFF